Sequencing of this TCR beta chain was carried out in a study of identical twins. The CDR3 loop spans 13 amino acids. V was pared by 7 bases and J by 7 bases, with 13 bases between. A single record per CDR3 protein comes from TCRdb applying MiXCR to the 5' RACE reads. The sample contains 1.5 million to 2 million distinct CDR3 sequences, about 32% of which appear only once. The receptor was isolated from a newborn girl in good health. Sequenced input: cord blood. The rearrangement links TRBV12-3 or TRBV12-4 to TRBJ1-4; D unresolved. CDR3 protein: CASTPRSGEKLFF. Here the CDR3 DNA reads TGTGCCAGCACACCCAGGTCTGGTGAAAAACTGTTTTTT.